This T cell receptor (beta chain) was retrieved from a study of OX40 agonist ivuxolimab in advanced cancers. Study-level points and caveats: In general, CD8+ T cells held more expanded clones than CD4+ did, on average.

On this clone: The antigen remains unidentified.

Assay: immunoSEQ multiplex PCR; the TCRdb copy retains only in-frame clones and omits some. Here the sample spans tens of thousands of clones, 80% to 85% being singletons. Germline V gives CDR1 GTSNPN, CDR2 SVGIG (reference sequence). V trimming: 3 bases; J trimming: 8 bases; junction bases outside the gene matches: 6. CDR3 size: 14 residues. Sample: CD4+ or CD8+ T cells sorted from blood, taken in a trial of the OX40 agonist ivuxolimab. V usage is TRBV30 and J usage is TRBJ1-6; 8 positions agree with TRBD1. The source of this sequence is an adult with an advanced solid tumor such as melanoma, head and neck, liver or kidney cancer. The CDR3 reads CAWSRTGWDSPLHF. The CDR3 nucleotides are TGTGCCTGGAGCCGGACAGGGTGGGATTCACCCCTCCACTTT.